This T cell receptor (beta chain) was captured by sequencing in a study of lymphopenia after photon versus proton radiotherapy. From germline, CDR1 is SGHDT and CDR2 YYEEEE. Trimming took 6 bases from V and 6 from J, leaving 21 bases between them. There are 15 residues in the CDR3. Whole-study findings and limits: Survival link was tested only in deceased patients; proton benefit remains a possibility. Under photons, naive T cells and diversity fell while effector/memory populations rose. After the lymphocyte nadir, photon-treated repertoires showed oligoclonal expansion, especially of CD8+ Temra cells. A bigger post-nadir fall in TCR diversity correlated inversely with survival time in deceased patients.

Repertoires were generated with immunoSEQ multiplex PCR, while TCRdb's copy carries only in-frame clones and drops some. The sample consists of tens of thousands of clones, about nine tenths of them appearing once. Comments on this clone: The antigen is undetermined.

The TCR comes from a man older than 75 with esophageal cancer. The material sequenced was peripheral blood, taken from a patient treated with proton-based radiotherapy. The rearrangement links TRBV5-6 to TRBJ1-1; D is possibly TRBD1 (5 bases). The CDR3 DNA is TGTGCCAGCACCCAACTTGGGTGGCAGGGAGCTGAAGCTTTCTTT. Protein sequence: CASTQLGWQGAEAFF.